These 5 T cell receptor beta chains came from one sample sequenced in a study of molecular identifiers for immune sequencing clone quantification. TCRdb reprocessed the PCR reads via MiXCR and lists one record per CDR3 protein. The sample includes roughly 630,000 distinct CDR3 sequences, roughly 25% of them seen just once. The sequencing sample was made of naive CD8+ T cells from blood, with Jurkat cell RNA spiked in. Subset: FACS-sorted CD8+CD4-CCR7+CD45RA+ naive T cells. All receptors come from a human donor in good health. Some libraries in this study had Jurkat cell RNA spiked in.

This clonotype appeared a few times. In DNA form, the CDR3 reads TGTGCCAGCAGCGTAGCGACTAGCGGAAACAATGAGCAGTTCTTC. Translated, it gives CASSVATSGNNEQFF. The chain has TRBV9 and TRBJ2-1; 9 bases are shared with TRBD2. Germline trimming cut 0 bases from V and 5 bases from J; bases unmatched to any gene: 3. This CDR3 region has 15 residues. Germline V gene lookup returns CDR1 SGDLS and CDR2 YYNGEE.

On this clonotype itself: Just one base apart from a much larger clone, this may be a read error. The V gene is TRBV5-3, the J gene TRBJ2-4; D not resolved. TRBV5-3 is known as an ORF, though its function is uncertain. The CDR3 covers 12 residues. The V end was cut by 8 bases, the J end by 9 bases, with 15 bases between. The CDR3 spells CASRISGSIQYF. The DNA for the CDR3 is TGTGCCAGCAGAATCTCTGGAAGCATTCAGTACTTC.

This clonotype was seen a few times. The rearrangement joins TRBV7-8 to TRBJ2-7; D gene ambiguous. Germline assignment: CDR1 SGHVS and CDR2 FQNEAQ. The V end lost 0 bases, the J end lost 1 base, and 13 bases lay between the germline ends. CDR3 length: 16 amino acids. The CDR3 sequence: CASSLALAQVSYEQYF. In DNA form, the CDR3 reads TGTGCCAGCAGCTTAGCGTTGGCACAAGTGTCCTACGAGCAGTACTTC.

This clonotype was detected many times. The rearrangement joins TRBV6-2 or TRBV6-3 to TRBJ1-1; D call uncertain. Germline CDR1 reads MNHEY; CDR2 reads SVGEGT. V gave up 2 bases and J gave up 3 bases, with 13 bases separating them. The CDR3 covers 15 residues. DNA for the CDR3: TGTGCCAGCAGTTACCGGGCCGGGCTCCACACTGAAGCTTTCTTT. It yields the protein CASSYRAGLHTEAFF.

The J gene is TRBJ1-6, the V gene TRBV12-3 or TRBV12-4; 9 positions match TRBD1. This CDR3 is 14 amino acids long. V dropped 5 bases and J dropped 9; count of bases not matched to a gene: 5. CDR3 loop: CASSVTGGGSPLHF. The CDR3, as DNA: TGTGCCAGCAGTGTCACAGGGGGCGGTTCACCCCTCCACTTT.